These 18 T cell receptor beta chains were all obtained from the same sample, sequenced in a study of OX40 agonist ivuxolimab in advanced cancers. TCRdb's copy holds only in-frame clones and misses some; the assay was immunoSEQ multiplex PCR. This table holds around 60,000 clones, roughly 84% found once. Sample: CD4+ or CD8+ T cells sorted from blood, taken in a trial of the OX40 agonist ivuxolimab. The source of these receptors is an adult with an advanced solid tumor such as melanoma, head and neck, liver or kidney cancer.

V is TRBV7-3 and J is TRBJ2-4; 10 positions agree with TRBD2. From germline, CDR1 is SGHTA and CDR2 FQGTGA. With 4 bases clipped from V and 7 bases from J, the junction kept 7 bases outside the gene matches. There are 15 residues in the CDR3. The CDR3 here is CASSSSGRAFNIQYF. The CDR3 DNA is TGTGCCAGCAGCTCCAGCGGGAGGGCCTTTAACATTCAGTACTTC.

This clone was counted once. V gene TRBV30 combines with J gene TRBJ1-2, with 8 bases that match TRBD1. Germline trimming cut 4 bases from V and 4 bases from J; bases unmatched to any gene: 8. CDR3 length: 14 amino acids. Per germline, CDR1 GTSNPN and CDR2 SVGIG (reference sequence). The CDR3, as DNA: TGTGCCTGGAAACCCCGGGACAGGATCTATGGCTACACCTTC. This gives the protein CAWKPRDRIYGYTF.

The gene calls are TRBV28 and TRBJ2-7; D is perhaps TRBD1 or TRBD2 (5 bases each). CDR3 length equals 13 residues. Trimming cost V 3 bases and J 4 bases, with 10 bases left between them. Germline CDR1 reads MDHEN; CDR2 reads SYDVKM. CDR3 in amino acids: CASSLRGYYEQYF. DNA for the CDR3: TGTGCCAGCAGTTTGAGGGGTTATTACGAGCAGTACTTC.

This clone was detected only a few times. The V call is TRBV11-3, the J call TRBJ2-3; D is possibly TRBD2 (5 bases). This CDR3 has 13 residues. Per germline, CDR1 SGHNT and CDR2 YENEEA. Deletions cut 6 bases from V and 8 bases from J, with 15 bases between. Here the CDR3 reads CASSPRARGTQYF. In nucleotides, the CDR3 is TGTGCCAGCAGTCCGCGGGCACGCGGTACGCAGTATTTT.

The gene calls are TRBV6-5 and TRBJ1-2; 7 nucleotides match TRBD1. Germline lookup yields CDR1 MNHEY and CDR2 SVGAGI. With V trimmed by 4 bases and J by 6 bases, 5 bases remained unmatched. This CDR3 region has 13 residues. CDR3 DNA: TGTGCCAGCAGTTTAGAACAGGGGAATGGCTACACCTTC. This sequence encodes CASSLEQGNGYTF.

The chain combines TRBV2 with TRBJ2-7, with 13 bases aligning to TRBD2. Germline CDR1 reads SNHLY; CDR2 reads FYNNEI. The CDR3 has 17 amino acids. V lost 5 bases to trimming and J lost 3 bases; unmatched junction nucleotides: 10. The CDR3 region has the DNA TGTGCCAGCAGTCGACTAGCGGGAGGCGTCCAAAACTACGAGCAGTACTTC. It codes for CASSRLAGGVQNYEQYF. Filled out from reference TRBV2 and TRBJ2-7, the complete variable domain reads EPEVTQTPSHQVTQMGQEVILRCVPISNHLYFYWYRQILGQKVEFLVSFYNNEISEKSEIFDDQFSVERPDGSNFTLKIRSTKLEDSAMYFCASSRLAGGVQNYEQYFGPGTRLTVT.

This chain uses TRBV14 with TRBJ2-7; D is unresolved. Germline V gives CDR1 SGHDN, CDR2 FVKESK. There are 13 residues in the CDR3. The V gene lost 0 bases and the J gene lost 9 bases, with 12 bases spanning the gap. The CDR3 bases are TGTGCCAGCAGCCAAGACCTGAGAGGCGGGCAGTACTTC. Translation gives CASSQDLRGGQYF.

The V gene is TRBV20-1, the J gene TRBJ2-3; D not certain. The CDR3 is made up of 11 amino acids. CDR1 DFQATT and CDR2 SNEGSKA come from the germline V gene (reference sequence). V was shortened by 6 bases and J by 5 bases, with 9 bases between the two germline ends. The CDR3 spells CSARSQDTQYF. CDR3 sequence (DNA): TGCAGTGCCCGTAGCCAAGATACGCAGTATTTT.

The chain has TRBV11-2 and TRBJ2-5; D is uncertain. Trimming cost V 5 bases and J 5 bases, with 15 bases left between them. Germline loops: CDR1 SGHAT, CDR2 FQNNGV. CDR3 length: 14 amino acids. This CDR3 reads CASSNLSPRETQYF. The CDR3 region has the DNA TGTGCCAGCAGCAACTTATCCCCCCGGGAGACCCAGTACTTC.

This clone was seen a handful of times. This rearrangement joins TRBV7-3 to TRBJ2-2; no clear D gene. Germline values: CDR1 SGHTA, CDR2 FQGTGA. V lost 8 bases to trimming and J lost 4 bases, with 8 bases between them. The CDR3 spans 12 residues. The CDR3 here is CASGPATGELFF. CDR3 DNA sequence: TGTGCCAGCGGCCCGGCCACCGGGGAGCTGTTTTTT.

The J gene is TRBJ1-2, the V gene TRBV6-1; D unclear. Trimming stripped 5 bases from V and 1 base from J, with 8 bases between. The CDR3 consists of 13 residues. CDR1 is MNHNS and CDR2 is SASEGT in the germline V gene. CDR3 nucleotide sequence: TGTGCCAGCAGTTCCGGGTTTAACTATGGCTACACCTTC. It yields the protein CASSSGFNYGYTF.

This clone has a single count. This sequence joins TRBV18 and TRBJ2-5; D perhaps matches TRBD2 (7 bases). The CDR3 sequence is 14 residues long. V was shortened by 3 bases and J by 3 bases, with 11 bases between the two germline ends. In germline, CDR1 is KGHSH, CDR2 LQKENI. The CDR3 reads CASSPQGREETQYF. Written as DNA, the CDR3 is TGTGCCAGCTCACCGCAGGGGAGGGAAGAGACCCAGTACTTC.

The V and J genes are TRBV6-5 and TRBJ2-7, with 9 positions matching TRBD2. The CDR3 extends over 15 amino acids. Germline V gives CDR1 MNHEY, CDR2 SVGAGI. J was trimmed by 2 bases and V by 2 bases; bases with no gene match: 4. This chain's CDR3 is CASSYIAGDAYEQYF. The CDR3 nucleotides are TGTGCCAGCAGTTACATAGCGGGAGACGCCTACGAGCAGTACTTC.

The genes are TRBV29-1 and TRBJ2-1; 8 nucleotides align to TRBD2. Germline CDR1 is SQVTM and CDR2 is ANQGSEA. J was trimmed by 0 bases and V by 8 bases; bases with no gene match: 3. The CDR3 has 13 amino acids. For the CDR3, the DNA is TGCAGCTCGAGCGGGAGCTCCTACAATGAGCAGTTCTTC. Translating it yields CSSSGSSYNEQFF.

Only one count was recorded for this clone. The rearrangement links TRBV5-1 to TRBJ2-1, with TRBD2 identical over 9 bases. Germline assignment: CDR1 SGHRS and CDR2 YFSETQ. The CDR3 runs 16 residues. The J segment lost 0 bases and the V segment lost 2 bases, leaving 3 bases of the junction unmatched. DNA of the CDR3: TGCGCCAGCAGCTTAGCGGGAGGAAGCTCCTACAATGAGCAGTTCTTC. The encoded protein is CASSLAGGSSYNEQFF.

The chain uses TRBV7-2 and TRBJ2-5; D is uncertain. V was cut by 5 bases and J by 5 bases, with 12 bases left in between. The CDR3 sequence is 13 residues long. Germline CDR1 SGHTA, CDR2 FQGNSA. The CDR3, as DNA: TGTGCCAGCAGCCGAGACCCGGCGGAGACCCAGTACTTC. Translating it yields CASSRDPAETQYF.

The chain recombines TRBV5-1 with TRBJ2-1; 11 bases fit TRBD1. Germline-derived CDR1 and CDR2 are SGHRS and YFSETQ. This CDR3 comprises 16 residues. V shed 4 bases, J shed 4 bases, and the junction held 7 bases outside the gene matches. CDR3 bases: TGCGCCAGCAGCCCGGGGACAGGGGGGCCATACAATGAGCAGTTCTTC. This translates into CASSPGTGGPYNEQFF.

V is TRBV28 and J is TRBJ2-7, with D uncertain. The CDR3 is 14 residues long. Germline CDR1 is MDHEN and CDR2 is SYDVKM. V lost 2 bases to trimming and J lost 3 bases, with 11 bases between them. In nucleotides, the CDR3 is TGTGCCAGCAGTTTAAGCGTATCGCACTACGAGCAGTACTTC. This translates into CASSLSVSHYEQYF.